These 10 T cell receptor beta chains were all obtained from the same sample, sequenced in a study of tumor-infiltrating lymphocytes in primary liver carcinoma (dated by TCRdb to about 2017). Without any cell sorting, total RNA and DNA were co-extracted from about 20-30 mg of bulk tissue using the AllPrep DNA/RNA mini kit. The sequencing machine was an Illumina HiSeq 2500. Using a constant-region primer and ProtoScript II reverse transcriptase, TCRbeta-specific cDNA was reverse-transcribed from around 500 ng total RNA. Three nested multiplex PCR rounds, following a slightly modified ARM-PCR procedure, were used to build the TCRbeta libraries. Each of the first two PCR rounds ran for roughly 9 cycles and used multiplex TRBV1-TRBV30 forward primers together with a Cbeta reverse primer. Using fastp at Q25 and MiXCR, TCRdb reprocessed the public reads and kept productive beta chains. Identical CDR3 proteins give one entry, which carries the most common genes and DNA. This sample lists tens of thousands of distinct CDR3 sequences; 76% were detected once. The top ten clonotypes cover roughly 38% of the sample.

Sequencing was done on a sample of liver tumor tissue from sampling region 5. The cell subset or site label, read with the paper, signifies: tumor region T5, tumor centre. The source of these receptors is a middle-aged man with primary liver carcinoma and hepatitis B virus infection.

Comments on this clonotype: Since no conserved phenylalanine or tryptophan closes the CDR3, a read error is the likely cause. V is TRBV7-9 and J is TRBJ2-2, with 9 bases that match TRBD2. Trimming took 5 bases from V and 2 from J; bases not matched to a gene: 9. The CDR3 is 17 residues long. CDR1 is SEHNR and CDR2 is FQNEAQ in the germline V gene (reference sequence). This CDR3 reads CASSAAGGGSNTGELFC. The DNA of the CDR3 is TGTGCCAGCAGCGCAGCGGGAGGTGGCTCTAACACCGGGGAGCTGTTTTGT.

The table lists this clonotype with many counts. The chain uses TRBV4-3 and TRBJ1-4, with unresolved D. Trimming removed 0 bases at V and 3 bases at J, with 14 bases between. Germline CDR1 is LGHNA and CDR2 is YSLEER. CDR3 length equals 17 residues. The CDR3 spells CASSQDVLERPNEKLFF. CDR3 bases: TGCGCCAGCAGCCAAGATGTCCTGGAGCGGCCTAATGAAAAACTGTTTTTT.

The chain links TRBV4-1 to TRBJ1-1, with a weak D call TRBD1 (5 bases). The CDR3 has 14 amino acids. The ends were cut back, 0 bases at V and 12 bases at J, with 17 bases in the middle. Germline lookup yields CDR1 MGHRA and CDR2 YSYEKL. CDR3 amino acids: CASSQDRGGLEPFF. DNA for the CDR3: TGCGCCAGCAGCCAAGACCGCGGGGGACTAGAACCTTTCTTT.

The sample holds one count of this clonotype. Its ends do not fully match the called genes, so a read error is possible. The chain joins TRBV11-2 to TRBJ2-2, with a weak D call TRBD2 (6 bases). Germline values: CDR1 SGHAT, CDR2 FQNNGV. The CDR3 loop spans 17 amino acids. The CDR3 region has the DNA TGTGTCAGTAGCTTAGCAATAGGAGGGGCGAACACCCGGGAGCTGTTTTTT. Residues: CVSSLAIGGANTRELFF.

The chain combines TRBV4-1 with TRBJ2-1; D might be TRBD2 (5 bases). This CDR3 has 17 amino acids. Germline V lookup: CDR1 MGHRA, CDR2 YSYEKL. The DNA of the CDR3 is TGCGCAGGCAGTCAAGGGCTAGCTGAAAGCTCCTACAATGAGCAGTTCTTC. This encodes CAGSQGLAESSYNEQFF.

Concerning this clonotype itself: A read error may produce the germline difference seen at one junction end. V gene TRBV12-3 or TRBV12-4 combines with J gene TRBJ2-1; TRBD2 matches 12 bases. This CDR3 contains 16 residues. DNA of the CDR3: TGTGTCAGCAGTATCGGACTAGCGGGGAGTTACAATGGGCAGTTCTTC. Its protein is CVSSIGLAGSYNGQFF.

Regarding this clonotype: A junction end diverges from the germline sequence, so it may reflect a read error. The chain uses TRBV5-6 and TRBJ1-1, with TRBD1 as a possible D gene (5 bases). The CDR3 has 14 residues. Germline loops: CDR1 SGHDT, CDR2 YYEEEE. In DNA form, the CDR3 reads TGTGCCAGCAGCTTGCAGGGATTGAATACTGAAGCTCTCTTT. Its translation is CASSLQGLNTEALF.

A remark on this clonotype: The junction differs from germline at one of its ends, possibly a read error. The rearrangement uses TRBV6-5 and TRBJ2-7, with unresolved D. CDR1 is MNHEY and CDR2 is SVGAGI in the germline V gene. The CDR3 contains 16 residues. CDR3 bases: TGTGCCAGCAGTCCGGAAGTAAGGGCGAGCTCCTACGAGCAATACTTC. Encoded protein: CASSPEVRASSYEQYF.

Worth noting for this clonotype: At one boundary the junction diverges from the germline segment, which might be a read error. The chain carries TRBV11-2 and TRBJ1-2, with 9 bases matching TRBD1. Germline V gives CDR1 SGHAT, CDR2 FQNNGV. The CDR3 loop spans 15 amino acids. Here the CDR3 DNA reads TGTGTCAGTAGCTATACAGGGGGCTCCTCCCCTGGCTACACCTTT. Translation: CVSSYTGGSSPGYTF.

This clonotype was seen many times. This may be a read error: a much more frequent sequence differs by one nucleotide. This rearrangement joins TRBV29-1 to TRBJ2-1; D possibly corresponds to TRBD2 (5 bases). Germline V gene lookup returns CDR1 SQVTM and CDR2 ANQGSEA. This CDR3 is 13 amino acids long. CDR3 sequence (DNA): TGCAGCGCCGCGCCTGACTATTACAGTGAGCAGTTCTTC. Protein product: CSAAPDYYSEQFF.